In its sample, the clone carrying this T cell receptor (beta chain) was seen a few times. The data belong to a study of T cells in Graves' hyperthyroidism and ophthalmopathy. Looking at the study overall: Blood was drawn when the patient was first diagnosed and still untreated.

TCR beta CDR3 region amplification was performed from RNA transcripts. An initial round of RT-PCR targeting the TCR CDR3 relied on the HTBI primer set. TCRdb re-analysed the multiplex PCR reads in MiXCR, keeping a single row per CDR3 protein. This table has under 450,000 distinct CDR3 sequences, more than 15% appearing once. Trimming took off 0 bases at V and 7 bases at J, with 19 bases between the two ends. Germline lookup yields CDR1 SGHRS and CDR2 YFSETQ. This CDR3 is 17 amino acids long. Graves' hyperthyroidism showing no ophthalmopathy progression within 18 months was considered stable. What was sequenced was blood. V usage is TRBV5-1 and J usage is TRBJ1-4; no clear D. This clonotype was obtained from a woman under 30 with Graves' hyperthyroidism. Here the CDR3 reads CASSLDGPGHYGEKLFF. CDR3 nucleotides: TGCGCCAGCAGCTTGGACGGGCCGGGCCATTATGGTGAAAAACTGTTTTTT. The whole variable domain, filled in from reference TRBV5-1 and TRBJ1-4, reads KAGVTQTPRYLIKTRGQQVTLSCSPISGHRSVSWYQQTPGQGLQFLFEYFSETQRNKGNFPGRFSGRQFSNSRSEMNVSTLELGDSALYLCASSLDGPGHYGEKLFFGSGTQLSVL.